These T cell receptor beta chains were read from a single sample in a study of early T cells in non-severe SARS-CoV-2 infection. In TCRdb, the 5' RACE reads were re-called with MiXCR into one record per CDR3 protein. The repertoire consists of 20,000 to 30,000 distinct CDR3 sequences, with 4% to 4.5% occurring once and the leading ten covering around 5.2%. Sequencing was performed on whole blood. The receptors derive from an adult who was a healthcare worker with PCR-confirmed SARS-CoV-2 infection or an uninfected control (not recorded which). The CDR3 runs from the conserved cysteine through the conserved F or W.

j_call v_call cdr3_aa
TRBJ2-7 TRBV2 CASSEGQATTYEQYF
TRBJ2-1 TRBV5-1 CASSLEQIYNEQFF
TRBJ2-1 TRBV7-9 CASSLGLRGNEQFF
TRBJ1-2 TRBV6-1 CASSGSLLQEGSYGYTF
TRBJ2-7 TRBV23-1 CASSQSKEAGSSYEQYF
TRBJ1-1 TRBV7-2 CASSLLGQGSEAFF
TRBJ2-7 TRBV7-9 CASMDGLSYEQYF
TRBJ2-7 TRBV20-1 CSARGTSGGPYEQYF
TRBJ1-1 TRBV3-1 CASSDRDRTEAFF
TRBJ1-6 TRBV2 CASSENRNNSPLHF
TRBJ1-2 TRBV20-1 CSARDKTHSIYGYTF
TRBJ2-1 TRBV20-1 CSAKDRDSYNEQFF
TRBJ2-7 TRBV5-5 CASSKGLAGIGYEQYF
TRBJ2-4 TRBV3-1 CASSQRGVAKNIQYF
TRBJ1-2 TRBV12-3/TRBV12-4 CASSLGTGVYGYTF
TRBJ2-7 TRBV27 CASSPKGPSYEQYF
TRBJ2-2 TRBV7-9 CASSLRLAGPGELFF
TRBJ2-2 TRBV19 CASSPGINTGELFF
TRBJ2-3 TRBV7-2 CASSLEQGPSTDTQYF
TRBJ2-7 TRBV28 CASSLGTTYEQYF
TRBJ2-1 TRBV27 CASRSPATGNNEQFF
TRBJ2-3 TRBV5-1 CASSLPGGSVGDTQYF
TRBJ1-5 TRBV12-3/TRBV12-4 CASSYRGRNQPQHF
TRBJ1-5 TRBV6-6 CASSWGPQRIYSNQPQHF
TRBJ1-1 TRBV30 CAWTGEGPWAFF
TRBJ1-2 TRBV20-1 CSARDPRGNYGYTF
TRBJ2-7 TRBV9 CASSAGDSQTYEQYF
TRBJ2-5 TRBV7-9 CASSSARDRGKETQYF
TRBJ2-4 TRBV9 CASSIGAKNIQYF
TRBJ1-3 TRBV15 CATSRDRLRAAGNTIYF
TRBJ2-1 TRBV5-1 CASSQGYQGYNEQFF
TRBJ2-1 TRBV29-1 CSLQRASYNEQFF
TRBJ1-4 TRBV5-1 CASSRTGDNEKLFF
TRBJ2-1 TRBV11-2 CASSLGTGVRDEQFF
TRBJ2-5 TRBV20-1 CSARDPYRPQETQYF
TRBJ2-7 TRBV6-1 CASSEQETYEQYF
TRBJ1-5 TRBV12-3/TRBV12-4 CASSSAGTGPQPQHF
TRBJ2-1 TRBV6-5 CASSPGPGGNYNEQFF
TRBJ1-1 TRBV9 CASSVEGTLNTEAFF
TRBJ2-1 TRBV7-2 CASSASIDNEQFF